This T cell receptor beta chain was recorded in a study of blood T cell repertoires in COVID-19. Turning to the study itself: Sample material is recorded as cDNA or gDNA derived from T cells, B-cell-depleted T cells, or PBMCs.

Source study methods: Amplified reference gene primers provided the basis for estimating nucleated cell counts. TCRdb keeps only in-frame clones here, not all; method: immunoSEQ multiplex PCR. Clone size and V and J calls were adopted from that table, with D and trimming inferred from the DNA. The sample carries about 140,000 clones, around 80% recorded once. Trimming cost V 5 bases and J 7 bases; bases outside gene matches: 8. Germline loops: CDR1 LGHNT, CDR2 FRNRAP. The CDR3 spans 15 residues. Sequencing was carried out using peripheral blood. The TCR comes from a man aged 55 to 70 with active or convalescent COVID-19. The rearrangement uses TRBV12-5 and TRBJ2-1; 10 positions agree with TRBD2. CDR3 region: CASGVPQRGGNEQFF. The CDR3 bases are TGTGCTAGTGGTGTCCCTCAGCGGGGGGGGAATGAGCAGTTCTTC.